This T cell receptor beta chain is drawn from a study of blood T cell repertoires in COVID-19. Study details: All recovered Cohort 3 donors got two negative PCRs, got clearance, or saw symptom resolution.

TCRdb keeps only in-frame clones here, not all; method: immunoSEQ multiplex PCR. The sample records fewer than 250,000 clones, about nine tenths being singletons. Germline values: CDR1 MNHEY, CDR2 SMNVEV (reference sequence). The CDR3 totals 16 residues. V was pared by 2 bases and J by 4 bases, with 4 bases of the junction left unmatched. Residents of 24 US areas, aged about 18 to 95 years, made up the participants. Self-reported history from a screening survey and questionnaire set each donor's cohort. The TCR comes from a man aged 25 to 40 in a cohort exposed to, infected with or recovered from COVID-19 (not recorded which). The sequencing input was PBMCs or T cells enriched from blood (not recorded which). The chain has TRBV27 and TRBJ2-5; TRBD2 matches 13 bases. The CDR3 protein is CASSLRTSGSPETQYF. In DNA form, the CDR3 reads TGTGCCAGCAGTTTAAGGACTAGCGGGAGTCCAGAGACCCAGTACTTC.